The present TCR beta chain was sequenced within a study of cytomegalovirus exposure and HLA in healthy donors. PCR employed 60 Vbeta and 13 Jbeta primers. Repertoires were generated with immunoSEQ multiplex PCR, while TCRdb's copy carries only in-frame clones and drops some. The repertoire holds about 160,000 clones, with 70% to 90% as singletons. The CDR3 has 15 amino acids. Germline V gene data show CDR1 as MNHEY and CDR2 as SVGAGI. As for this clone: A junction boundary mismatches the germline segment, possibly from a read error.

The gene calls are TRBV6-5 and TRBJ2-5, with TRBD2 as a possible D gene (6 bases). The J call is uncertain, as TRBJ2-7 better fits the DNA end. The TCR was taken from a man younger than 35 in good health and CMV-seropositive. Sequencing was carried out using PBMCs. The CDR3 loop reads CASSYSGGFRNEQYF. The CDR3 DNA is TGTGCCAGCAGCTACTCCGGGGGATTCAGGAACGAGCAGTACTTC.